The table lists the clone carrying this T cell receptor beta chain with many counts. Antigen: not known. Trimming shortened V by 7 bases and J by 2 bases, and 8 bases separated the two germline ends. Germline V CDR1 and CDR2: SQVTM, ANQGSEA. This CDR3 comprises 11 residues. This sample is drawn from a study of spatial heterogeneity in lung cancer. Study conclusions and caveats: At resection, ubiquitous expanded tumor TCRs appeared in blood more than at follow-up.

Time point: sample taken at primary tumor resection. The input material, whole RNA from tumor, nontumor lung or frozen PBMC, was sequenced unsorted. The donor population consisted of approximately 70 patients with untreated, early-stage non-small cell lung cancer. Every TCR cDNA molecule bore its own unique molecular identifier. MiXCR, applied by TCRdb to the 5' RACE reads, yields one record per CDR3 protein. The table shows 25,000 or so distinct CDR3 sequences, with about 8.1% occurring only once. Source: PBMCs, taken at surgery. The chain joins TRBV29-1 to TRBJ2-5; D call uncertain. The sequence was collected from a female donor with early-stage non-small cell lung cancer. The CDR3 region is CSGADQETQYF. DNA for the CDR3: TGCAGCGGAGCAGATCAAGAGACCCAGTACTTC.